These T cell receptor beta chains were read from a single sample in a study of a mutant IDH1 vaccine in newly diagnosed glioma. Sequencing used immunoSEQ multiplex PCR; TCRdb keeps in-frame clones, though not all of them. Of approximately 51,000 clones listed, more than 70% were seen once; the top ten hold about 1.7%. These receptors' antigens are unknown. The source material was PBMCs, sampled from a glioma patient whose treatment included an IDH1 peptide vaccine. The receptors here all came from a woman aged 40 to 55 with glioma. Each CDR3 is given with its conserved first and last residue. A D gene is named only where the DNA matches it firmly. Expanded clones get a size class; other rows say once, few or many, or leave the size out.

size: .; D: .; J: TRBJ2-7; V: TRBV5-1; DNA: TGCGCCAGCTCACAGGTAGCCCCGTTCTACGAGCAGTACTTC; CDR3: CASSQVAPFYEQYF
size: .; D: .; J: TRBJ1-2; V: TRBV5-1; DNA: TGCGCCAGCAGCGATGGGGGCAGAACCCCCTATGGCTACACCTTC; CDR3: CASSDGGRTPYGYTF
size: .; D: TRBD1; J: TRBJ1-2; V: TRBV7-9; DNA: TGTGCCAGCAGCCGACAGGGCCGATATGGCTACACCTTC; CDR3: CASSRQGRYGYTF
size: .; D: .; J: TRBJ1-3; V: TRBV10-3; DNA: TGTGCCATCAGTGAGTTTAAAGGGGAAATCTCTGGAAACACCATATATTTT; CDR3: CAISEFKGEISGNTIYF
size: .; D: TRBD1; J: TRBJ1-2; V: TRBV7-3; DNA: TGTGCCAGCAGCTTAATGCCCGGACAGGGTAATGGCTACACCTTC; CDR3: CASSLMPGQGNGYTF
size: once; D: TRBD2; J: TRBJ2-3; V: TRBV5-6; DNA: TGTGCCAGCAGGATTAGCGGGACTAGCACAGATACGCAGTATTTT; CDR3: CASRISGTSTDTQYF
size: .; D: TRBD1; J: TRBJ2-1; V: TRBV19; DNA: TGTGCCAGTAGTATGGGTGGGACAGCCTACAATGAGCAGTTCTTC; CDR3: CASSMGGTAYNEQFF
size: .; D: .; J: TRBJ1-4; V: TRBV19; DNA: TGTGCCAGTGCCCCCTGGGTGGGGCAGAATGAAAAACTGTTTTTT; CDR3: CASAPWVGQNEKLFF
size: .; D: .; J: TRBJ1-2; V: TRBV6-6; DNA: TGTGCCAGCAGTTACTCATCCCAAATGGATGGCTACACCTTC; CDR3: CASSYSSQMDGYTF
size: .; D: .; J: TRBJ2-1; V: TRBV9; DNA: TGTGCCAGCAGCGTTGGAGGGGGCTCCTACAATGAGCAGTTCTTC; CDR3: CASSVGGGSYNEQFF
size: .; D: .; J: TRBJ1-6; V: TRBV7-2; DNA: TGTGCCAGCAGCTTAGGTGGGGGGTTAATTTCACCCCTCCACTTT; CDR3: CASSLGGGLISPLHF
size: .; D: .; J: TRBJ1-3; V: TRBV6-5; DNA: TGTGCCAGCAGTTCCCCCGACAGAGGAGGAAACACCATATATTTT; CDR3: CASSSPDRGGNTIYF
size: .; D: .; J: TRBJ1-2; V: TRBV11-3; DNA: TGTGCCAGCAGCTTAGGCAGGGACCACGGCTACACCTTC; CDR3: CASSLGRDHGYTF
size: .; D: TRBD1; J: TRBJ1-4; V: TRBV7-9; DNA: TGTGCCAGCAGCTTGGCGACAGGGGCAGAAAAACTGTTTTTT; CDR3: CASSLATGAEKLFF
size: few; D: .; J: TRBJ1-5; V: TRBV5-1; DNA: TGCGCCAGCAGCCCGTACGGAAGTTGGCCCCAGCATTTT; CDR3: CASSPYGSWPQHF
size: once; D: .; J: TRBJ2-7; V: TRBV5-1; DNA: TGCGCCAGCAGCCCCGGACGGTACGAGCAGTACTTC; CDR3: CASSPGRYEQYF
size: .; D: .; J: TRBJ2-5; V: TRBV7-7; DNA: TGTGCTAGCAGCACCACTCGGGGGGCCCAAGAGACCCAGTACTTC; CDR3: CASSTTRGAQETQYF
size: .; D: .; J: TRBJ2-3; V: TRBV10-3; DNA: TGTGCCATCAGTGCTCCGGGACTCCCCACGGATACGCAGTATTTT; CDR3: CAISAPGLPTDTQYF
size: .; D: .; J: TRBJ1-1; V: TRBV5-1; DNA: TGCGCCAGCAGCTTACAGGGCCTAGGGGCTGAAGCTTTCTTT; CDR3: CASSLQGLGAEAFF
size: .; D: TRBD1; J: TRBJ1-2; V: TRBV2; DNA: TGTGCCAGCAGTGAAGGGGGACAGGGTTTATTGGGTGGCTACACCTTC; CDR3: CASSEGGQGLLGGYTF
size: .; D: TRBD2; J: TRBJ2-1; V: TRBV5-1; DNA: TGCGCCAGCAGGCCACCGGGACTAGCGGGGGGTGAGCAGTTCTTC; CDR3: CASRPPGLAGGEQFF
size: once; D: .; J: TRBJ1-1; V: TRBV7-9; DNA: TGTGCCAGCAGCCCGCGACAGTCCCGGTACACTGAAGCTTTCTTT; CDR3: CASSPRQSRYTEAFF
size: .; D: TRBD1; J: TRBJ2-7; V: TRBV30; DNA: TGTGCCTGGAGTTTGGGACAGTACACCTACGAGCAGTACTTC; CDR3: CAWSLGQYTYEQYF
size: .; D: .; J: TRBJ2-7; V: TRBV7-9; DNA: TGTGCCAGCAGCTTCGAGGTTGGGGAGCAGTACTTC; CDR3: CASSFEVGEQYF
size: .; D: TRBD1; J: TRBJ2-5; V: TRBV4-1; DNA: TGCGCCAGCAGCCAGGGACAGGGCTCAGAGACCCAGTACTTC; CDR3: CASSQGQGSETQYF
size: .; D: .; J: TRBJ2-2; V: TRBV7-2; DNA: TGTGCCAGCAGAATCAACACCGGGGAGCTGTTTTTT; CDR3: CASRINTGELFF
size: .; D: .; J: TRBJ2-3; V: TRBV5-1; DNA: TGCGCCAGCACCCCCCAGCTGAGGGGCTCAGATACGCAGTATTTT; CDR3: CASTPQLRGSDTQYF